Here is one TCR beta chain with its context. What it binds is not known. Profiling of TCR beta VDJ combinations and CDR3 sequences used genomic DNA as template. Each CDR3 protein gets one entry after TCRdb re-called the reads with MiXCR. The repertoire holds more than 150,000 distinct CDR3 sequences, around 50% seen once, with 10% to 15% in the top ten. This specimen belongs to a study of CD8+CD57+ T cells in acquired aplastic anemia. Looking at the study overall: DNA per sorted CD4+ or CD8+ sample ranged roughly 0.19 to 27.4 ug, averaging 3.2 ug. Whole-study findings and limits: Some 29 shared CD8+ CDR3s appeared highly expressed within patients' immunodominant clones.

For sequencing, patients were chosen who had shown expansion of CD8+CD57+ cells by flow cytometry. Severe acquired aplastic anemia was the diagnosis recorded for all patients. The V gene's germline CDR1 is WNHNN and CDR2 SYGVQD (reference sequence). Trimming pared 2 bases from V and 0 bases from J, leaving 15 bases between. This CDR3 spans 17 amino acids. The sequenced sample consisted of sorted CD4+, CD8+, or CD8+CD57+ T cells (not recorded which) from PBMCs. This chain joins TRBV10-1 and TRBJ2-3; either TRBD1 or TRBD2 may fit D (5 bases each). The sequence derives from a human donor with aplastic anemia. CDR3 DNA: TGCGCCAGCAGTGAGAGGGGAGTCACCTCTAGCACAGATACGCAGTATTTT. This codes for CASSERGVTSSTDTQYF.